This T cell receptor (beta chain) was observed in a study of blood T cell repertoires in COVID-19. Turning to the study itself: The origin of the acute and convalescent COVID-19 samples was the United States, Italy and Spain.

Assay: immunoSEQ multiplex PCR; the TCRdb copy retains only in-frame clones and omits some. Altogether hundreds of thousands of clones are present, 87% being singletons, with the ten largest covering approximately 2%. The germline V gene encodes CDR1 MNHEY and CDR2 SMNVEV (reference sequence). J gave up 4 bases and V 3 bases, and 6 bases lay outside the gene matches. This CDR3 comprises 14 residues. This TCR was recovered from a woman aged 18-35 years with acute COVID-19. The sample comprised PBMCs or T cells enriched from blood (not recorded which). The chain links TRBV27 to TRBJ2-7; the match to TRBD2 covers 7 bases. CDR3 coding DNA: TGTGCCAGCAGTTTTTCGGGGAGGGGATACGAGCAGTACTTC. Translating gives CASSFSGRGYEQYF.